One sample yielded the 6 T cell receptor beta chains listed below, sequenced in a study of blood T cell repertoires in COVID-19. Data came from immunoSEQ multiplex PCR; TCRdb stores just in-frame clones and leaves some out. The sample lists 250,000 or so clones, approximately 90% seen once, with about 3% in the top ten. The specimen was PBMCs or T cells enriched from blood (not recorded which). The receptors originated from a man aged 35 to 55 who had been exposed to COVID-19.

This clone was seen once. CDR3 in amino acids: CASSLEGVLGYTF. The DNA of the CDR3 is TGTGCCAGCAGCTTAGAGGGGGTACTTGGCTACACCTTC. V usage is TRBV7-8 and J usage is TRBJ1-2; perhaps TRBD1 as D (6 bases). The length of the CDR3 is 13 residues. With 1 base removed from V and 7 bases from J, the gap between germline ends came to 10 bases. Germline CDR1 SGHVS, CDR2 FQNEAQ.

The rearrangement uses TRBV25-1 and TRBJ1-3; D call uncertain. The CDR3 sequence is 16 residues long. V gave up 3 bases and J gave up 0 bases, with 12 bases separating them. Germline-derived CDR1 and CDR2 are MGHDK and SYGVNS. CDR3 DNA: TGTGCCAGCAGTGATAATCCGGACTACTCTGGAAACACCATATATTTT. Translated, it gives CASSDNPDYSGNTIYF.

V gene TRBV5-1 combines with J gene TRBJ2-7, with a tentative D call TRBD1 (6 bases). Germline CDR1 SGHRS, CDR2 YFSETQ. Trimming cost V 1 base and J 5 bases, with 16 bases left between them. The CDR3 totals 15 residues. The CDR3 DNA sequence: TGCGCCAGCAGCTTGAATCAGGGGACCTGGCACGAGCAGTACTTC. Protein product: CASSLNQGTWHEQYF.

The gene calls are TRBV24-1 and TRBJ2-1, with 7 positions matching TRBD2. Losses at the gene ends were 6 bases for V and 5 bases for J; bases not matched to a gene: 9. The CDR3 totals 15 residues. The germline gives CDR1 KGHDR, CDR2 SFDVKD. The CDR3: CATSTGGRANNEQFF. Here the CDR3 DNA reads TGTGCCACCAGTACGGGAGGTAGGGCTAACAATGAGCAGTTCTTC.

A remark on this clone: An end of the junction differs from the germline gene, which may be a read error. The V gene is TRBV7-7, the J gene TRBJ2-1; the match to TRBD2 covers 11 bases. This CDR3 spans 16 amino acids. Germline V lookup: CDR1 SSHAT, CDR2 FNYEAQ (reference sequence). CDR3 amino acids: CASSQKLAGVSDEQFF. DNA for the CDR3: TGTGCTAGCAGCCAGAAACTAGCGGGAGTTTCCGATGAGCAGTTCTTC.

The chain employs TRBV6-5 and TRBJ1-1; tentatively, D is TRBD1 (6 bases). CDR1 and CDR2 from the germline V gene are MNHEY and SVGAGI. This CDR3 spans 13 amino acids. The ends were cut back, 7 bases at V and 6 bases at J, with 15 bases in the middle. The CDR3: CASTKQGYPEAFF. DNA of the CDR3: TGTGCCAGCACCAAACAGGGTTACCCTGAAGCTTTCTTT.